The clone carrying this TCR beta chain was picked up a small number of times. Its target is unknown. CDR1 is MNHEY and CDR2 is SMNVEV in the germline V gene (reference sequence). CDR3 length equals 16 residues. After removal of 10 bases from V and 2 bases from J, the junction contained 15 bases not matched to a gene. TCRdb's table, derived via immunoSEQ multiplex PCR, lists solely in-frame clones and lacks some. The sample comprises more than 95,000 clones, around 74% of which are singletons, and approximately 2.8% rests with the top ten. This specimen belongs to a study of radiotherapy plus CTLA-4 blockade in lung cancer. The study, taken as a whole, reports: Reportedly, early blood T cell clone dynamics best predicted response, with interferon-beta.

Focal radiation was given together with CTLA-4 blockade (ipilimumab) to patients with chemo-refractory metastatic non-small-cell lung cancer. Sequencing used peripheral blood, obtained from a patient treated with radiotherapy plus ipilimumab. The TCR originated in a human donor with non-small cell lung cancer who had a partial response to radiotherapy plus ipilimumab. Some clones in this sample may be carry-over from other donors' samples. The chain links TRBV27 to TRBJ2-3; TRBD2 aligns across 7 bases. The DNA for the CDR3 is TGTGCCACCGCCATTCAGCACGGGGGGAACACAGATACGCAGTATTTT. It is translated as CATAIQHGGNTDTQYF.